Shown below are 11 T cell receptor beta chains from a single sample sequenced in a study of monozygotic twins with inflammatory bowel disease. TCRdb re-called the 5' RACE reads, yielding one record per CDR3 amino acid sequence without DNA. The repertoire table contains under 200,000 distinct CDR3 sequences. The sample comprised blood. These receptors were collected from a human donor with ulcerative colitis or Crohn's disease, or a healthy co-twin of an affected twin (not recorded which).

The chain has TRBV5-4 and TRBJ2-1. The CDR3 sequence is 13 residues long. CDR1 and CDR2 from the germline V gene are SGHNT and YYREEE (reference sequence). The CDR3 region is CASSLSFSSEQFF.

This sequence joins TRBV25-1 and TRBJ2-7; TCRdb picks TRBD2, but there is no DNA to check that call. Germline lookup yields CDR1 MGHDK and CDR2 SYGVNS. The length of the CDR3 is 14 residues. The CDR3 reads CASSEIAGTYEQYF.

V is TRBV27 and J is TRBJ1-1; TCRdb gives TRBD1 as the D gene, but with no DNA this cannot be confirmed. This CDR3 contains 14 residues. Germline CDR1 MNHEY, CDR2 SMNVEV (reference sequence). CDR3 loop: CASSWDRRNTEAFF.

The rearrangement uses TRBV12-3 or TRBV12-4 and TRBJ2-1; the D call of TRBD2 rests on TCRdb alone, since no DNA is present to check it. The length of the CDR3 is 18 residues. Here the CDR3 reads CASSFGGRAPSSYNEQFF.

The V gene is TRBV20-1, the J gene TRBJ2-5; TCRdb gives TRBD1 as the D gene, but with no DNA this cannot be confirmed. The CDR3 length is 13 residues. Germline CDR1 reads DFQATT; CDR2 reads SNEGSKA (reference sequence). This CDR3 is CSAPDRGRQTQYF.

J is TRBJ2-1 and V is TRBV6-2 or TRBV6-3; TCRdb picks TRBD2, but there is no DNA to check that call. The CDR3 length is 15 residues. Germline V gene sequence: CDR1 MNHEY, CDR2 SVGEGT. This CDR3 reads CASSFSSGRENEQFF.

The chain combines TRBV6-5 with TRBJ1-6; without DNA, the TCRdb call of TRBD1 cannot be checked. Germline assignment: CDR1 MNHEY and CDR2 SVGAGI. The CDR3 runs 15 residues. CDR3 sequence reads: CASSYSRRGDSPLHF.

The rearrangement joins TRBV28 to TRBJ2-7; absent DNA, TCRdb's TRBD1 call cannot be checked. CDR1 and CDR2 from the germline V gene are MDHEN and SYDVKM. The CDR3 is made up of 14 amino acids. The CDR3 protein is CASSYTGSKDEQYF.

The V gene is TRBV6-2 or TRBV6-3, the J gene TRBJ1-5; TCRdb outputs TRBD1, but without DNA this stays unchecked. The germline V gene encodes CDR1 MNHEY and CDR2 SVGEGT. CDR3 size: 14 residues. The CDR3 sequence: CASSPGQLHQPQHF.

This chain links TRBV13 with TRBJ1-6. The germline gives CDR1 PRHDT, CDR2 FYEKMQ (reference sequence). The CDR3 length is 15 residues. The CDR3 spells CASTLRRSDNSPLHF.

This chain uses TRBV7-2 with TRBJ2-5; TCRdb's D call of TRBD2 is untestable without DNA. This CDR3 contains 13 residues. Germline CDR1 reads SGHTA; CDR2 reads FQGNSA. The CDR3 loop is CASSLGRKETQYF.